This TCR beta chain was retrieved from a study of beta chain features in type 1 diabetes. Study information: The samples had more than 95 million sorted cells examined in all. Study-level results: All four CD4+ subsets of Type 1 diabetes patients contained TCRB CDR3s that were moderately but significantly shorter. An over-representation of cells with high TCR expression could result from cDNA sequencing.

The sequenced template was cDNA made from the entire isolated RNA. The average output of naive, central memory and regulatory T cell samples was around 3.5 million reads. Only in-frame clones appear in the TCRdb table, and some are missing; sequencing was by immunoSEQ multiplex PCR. The repertoire holds 600,000 to 750,000 clones, with around 12% as singletons. For this clone: Its antigen is not known.

CDR3 length: 14 amino acids. Germline V gene data show CDR1 as MNHNS and CDR2 as SASEGT. The V gene lost 0 bases and the J gene lost 7 bases, with 11 bases spanning the gap. The rearrangement links TRBV6-1 to TRBJ2-3; D possibly corresponds to TRBD1 (5 bases). The clonotype was recovered from a man under 40 with type 1 diabetes. The specimen was naive CD4+ T cells from blood. Here the CDR3 reads CASSEAPRENTQYF. CDR3 DNA: TGTGCCAGCAGTGAAGCTCCCAGGGAAAATACGCAGTATTTT.